This entry features one T cell receptor beta chain sequence. Its antigen is undetermined. The CDR3 end lies 3 residues beyond the end of the read and is filled in from the germline J gene. Trimming took off 2 bases at V and 2 bases at J, with 15 bases between the two ends. CDR1 is LNHDA, CDR2 SQIVND, per germline (reference sequence). This CDR3 is 16 amino acids long. These data are taken from a study of T cells in women clearing cervical HPV infection. TCRdb keeps only in-frame clones here, not all; method: immunoSEQ multiplex PCR. Its table lists about 16,000 clones. General observations from the study: Timing of associations relative to infection is unclear; T-cell subsets were not isolated.

This TCR was recovered from a woman aged 18 to 75 with a cervical HPV16 infection that either progressed to CIN3+ or cleared (not recorded which). Sequences were obtained from blood buffy coat. This chain joins TRBV19 and TRBJ1-1; D gene uncertain. CDR3 region: CASSIPPQRFNTEAFF. The sequenced part of the CDR3 DNA is TGTGCCAGTAGTATACCACCTCAGAGATTTAACACTGAA. Combining the CDR3 with reference TRBV19 and TRBJ1-1 gives the whole variable domain DGGITQSPKYLFRKEGQNVTLSCEQNLNHDAMYWYRQDPGQGLRLIYYSQIVNDFQKGDIAEGYSVSREKKESFPLTVTSAQKNPTAFYLCASSIPPQRFNTEAFFGQGTRLTVV.